The clone carrying this T cell receptor (beta chain) was seen more than once but under ten times. Its target is unknown. The data belong to a study of regulatory T cells in long-lasting Graves disease. Study in general: Over 5 years of antithyroid drugs plus positive TSH receptor antibodies defined persistent Graves' disease.

The study's findings and limits: Favored gene segments in persistent disease were TRBV28, TRBJ1-2 and TRBJ2-5.

Investigators prepared the TCR beta libraries by applying iRepertoire HTBI primers and Arm-PCR of CDR3 regions. TCRdb passed the multiplex PCR reads through MiXCR, listing each CDR3 protein once. The data hold 400,000 or so distinct CDR3 sequences, with less than 25% observed a single time. The trim removed 2 bases at V and 7 bases at J, leaving 12 bases unmatched. The CDR3 contains 17 residues. The time point denotes: persistent/refractory GD, antithyroid drugs over 5 years with positive TRAb. RNA from PBMCs was the source of the TCR library. The patient group derived from an endocrinology department in Xi'an, China.

This chain joins TRBV12-3 or TRBV12-4 and TRBJ2-2, with TRBD2 identical over 8 bases. The clonotype originates from a female donor with Graves disease. This material consisted of peripheral blood mononuclear cells (PBMCs), taken when the disease was refractory, from a patient treated with antithyroid drugs. The CDR3 DNA reads TGTGCCAGCAGTTTAAATAAGGGCGGGAGGTCTCGCGGGGAGCTGTTTTTT. Its translation: CASSLNKGGRSRGELFF.